One and the same sample provided the 2 T cell receptor beta chains below, sequenced in a study of T cells in Graves' hyperthyroidism and ophthalmopathy. Amplified regions were TCR beta CDR3 sequences from RNA transcripts. When the TCR CDR3 underwent first-round RT-PCR, the HTBI primer set was used. TCRdb re-called the multiplex PCR reads with MiXCR, one entry per CDR3 protein. The sample yields approximately 430,000 distinct CDR3 sequences, about 15% seen once. Sequenced sample: blood. All receptors come from a man aged 18 to 30 with Graves' ophthalmopathy.

Many counts were recorded for this clonotype. This chain joins TRBV10-3 and TRBJ2-3; no clear D. The V gene lost 7 bases and the J gene lost 4 bases, with 15 bases spanning the gap. The CDR3 covers 14 residues. Germline-derived CDR1 and CDR2 are ENHRY and SYGVKD. As DNA, the CDR3 is TGTGCCATCAATGGAAATCGTAGGGCAGATACGCAGTATTTT. Protein sequence: CAINGNRRADTQYF.

This clonotype turned up a few times. The J gene is TRBJ2-1, the V gene TRBV2; TRBD2 matches 7 bases. J was trimmed by 6 bases and V by 8 bases; bases with no gene match: 7. This CDR3 spans 13 amino acids. Germline CDR1 reads SNHLY; CDR2 reads FYNNEI. CDR3 DNA sequence: TGTGCCAGCGCAGCGGGAAGAGGCAATGAGCAGTTCTTC. Protein product: CASAAGRGNEQFF.